What follows are 31 T cell receptor beta chains derived from one specimen sequenced in a study of blood T cell repertoires in COVID-19. Produced via immunoSEQ multiplex PCR; TCRdb's table is partial and in-frame only. The table has approximately 440,000 clones, about nine tenths seen once. The sequencing input was PBMCs or T cells enriched from blood (not recorded which). The receptors stem from a man younger than 30 who had recovered from COVID-19.

The rearrangement uses TRBV10-3 and TRBJ1-1, with D perhaps matching TRBD1 (6 bases). Trimming removed 3 bases at V and 4 bases at J, with 12 bases between. Germline CDR1 ENHRY, CDR2 SYGVKD. The CDR3 covers 14 residues. The CDR3 sequence: CAISENRVGTEAFF. The CDR3 nucleotides are TGTGCCATCAGTGAAAACAGGGTTGGCACTGAAGCTTTCTTT.

This chain links TRBV7-9 with TRBJ2-2; weak D call: TRBD1 (5 bases). V dropped 1 base and J dropped 3 bases, with 12 bases sitting between them. This CDR3 region has 16 residues. The germline V gene encodes CDR1 SEHNR and CDR2 FQNEAQ (reference sequence). CDR3 nucleotides: TGTGCCAGCAGCTTAGGTACAGGATGGGACACCGGGGAGCTGTTTTTT. Protein sequence: CASSLGTGWDTGELFF.

The gene calls are TRBV28 and TRBJ1-6, with D possibly being TRBD1 (6 bases). With 5 bases removed from V and 10 bases from J, the gap between germline ends came to 18 bases. Per the germline V gene, CDR1 is MDHEN and CDR2 is SYDVKM. This CDR3 is built from 15 residues. Written as DNA, the CDR3 is TGTGCCAGCAGTCCCGGGACACCTTTGGGCTCACCCCTCCACTTT. Its translation: CASSPGTPLGSPLHF.

This sequence joins TRBV19 and TRBJ1-6; 10 bases fit TRBD1. J lost 13 bases, V lost 5 bases, and 8 bases had no gene match. The CDR3 consists of 14 residues. CDR1 is LNHDA and CDR2 is SQIVND in the germline V gene (reference sequence). The CDR3 region is CASSVRDRGAPLHF. In DNA form, the CDR3 reads TGTGCCAGTAGTGTCCGGGACAGGGGTGCGCCCCTCCACTTT.

The chain is built from TRBV5-6 and TRBJ1-5, with 9 bases that match TRBD1. V trimming: 0 bases; J trimming: 2 bases; junction bases outside the gene matches: 9. Germline V gene data show CDR1 as SGHDT and CDR2 as YYEEEE. The CDR3 runs 18 residues. The CDR3, as DNA: TGTGCCAGCAGCTTGGCAAAACAGGGGGCGCCGCGCAATCAGCCCCAGCATTTT. As protein: CASSLAKQGAPRNQPQHF.

The chain employs TRBV10-3 and TRBJ2-2; a possible D gene is TRBD2 (6 bases). Germline assignment: CDR1 ENHRY and CDR2 SYGVKD. Trimming cost V 10 bases and J 7 bases, with 19 bases left between them. The CDR3 totals 14 residues. This chain's CDR3 is CATPPGGRCGELFF. CDR3 bases: TGTGCCACCCCGCCTGGAGGGAGGTGCGGGGAGCTGTTTTTT.

CDR3 coding DNA: TGTGCCAGCAGTGAGGAGGTCCGCGGCTACACCTTC. This codes for CASSEEVRGYTF. The genes are TRBV6-1 and TRBJ1-2; the D is unclear. Trimming shortened V by 3 bases and J by 8 bases, and 10 bases separated the two germline ends. The germline V gene has CDR1 MNHNS and CDR2 SASEGT. The CDR3 runs to 12 residues.

This clone came up a few times. This sequence joins TRBV2 and TRBJ1-5, with D possibly being TRBD1 (6 bases). There are 14 residues in the CDR3. V dropped 4 bases and J dropped 6 bases, with 13 bases sitting between them. The germline V gene has CDR1 SNHLY and CDR2 FYNNEI. The CDR3 loop is CASSATGWSQPQHF. The CDR3 bases are TGTGCCAGCAGTGCCACAGGGTGGAGTCAGCCCCAGCATTTT.

This chain links TRBV5-6 with TRBJ2-2, with 7 bases fitting TRBD2. The CDR3 spans 14 residues. Germline V gene sequence: CDR1 SGHDT, CDR2 YYEEEE. With 2 bases clipped from V and 5 bases from J, the junction kept 3 bases outside the gene matches. The CDR3 nucleotides read TGTGCCAGCAGCTTTGGGACTACAACCGGGGAGCTGTTTTTT. Its translation: CASSFGTTTGELFF.

V and J are TRBV19 and TRBJ1-6; perhaps TRBD1 as D (6 bases). The CDR3 spans 16 residues. V was shortened by 6 bases and J by 2 bases, with 14 bases between the two germline ends. The V gene's germline CDR1 is LNHDA and CDR2 SQIVND (reference sequence). In DNA, the CDR3 is TGTGCCAGTAGGACAAGAGACAGGACCTATAATTCACCCCTCCACTTT. The encoded protein is CASRTRDRTYNSPLHF.

The CDR3 sequence is CASSRDRETQYF. The CDR3 bases are TGTGCCAGCAGCCGAGACAGGGAGACCCAGTACTTC. V is TRBV5-4 and J is TRBJ2-5; a possible D gene is TRBD1 (6 bases). The length of the CDR3 is 12 residues. CDR1 and CDR2 (germline): SGHNT, YYREEE (reference sequence). Trimming removed 4 bases at V and 5 bases at J, with 9 bases between.

This chain connects TRBV6-5 to TRBJ1-3, with D possibly TRBD1 on 6 matching bases. Germline CDR1 is MNHEY and CDR2 is SVGAGI. The CDR3 covers 12 residues. The V gene lost 6 bases and the J gene lost 8 bases, with 11 bases spanning the gap. Here the CDR3 reads CASRGGRDTIYF. The CDR3 nucleotides read TGTGCCAGCAGAGGGGGAAGGGACACCATATATTTT.

This chain links TRBV19 with TRBJ1-5; possible D gene TRBD1, 6 bases. The CDR3 sequence is 16 residues long. The germline CDR1 and CDR2 sequences are LNHDA and SQIVND (reference sequence). V dropped 6 bases and J dropped 0 bases, with 15 bases sitting between them. CDR3 DNA sequence: TGTGCCAGTAGCACGGCCGGGACACTTAGCAATCAGCCCCAGCATTTT. Residues: CASSTAGTLSNQPQHF. The full variable domain, completed using reference TRBV19 and TRBJ1-5, is DGGITQSPKYLFRKEGQNVTLSCEQNLNHDAMYWYRQDPGQGLRLIYYSQIVNDFQKGDIAEGYSVSREKKESFPLTVTSAQKNPTAFYLCASSTAGTLSNQPQHFGDGTRLSIL.

CDR3 bases: TGTGCCAGCTCAACGGAGGGGGCGGCTCGCAATGAGCAGTTCTTC. Encoded protein: CASSTEGAARNEQFF. The chain is built from TRBV18 and TRBJ2-1, with D possibly being TRBD1 (7 bases). Germline-derived CDR1 and CDR2 are KGHSH and LQKENI. V was cut by 5 bases and J by 6 bases, with 17 bases left in between. The CDR3 runs 15 residues.

The chain combines TRBV9 with TRBJ1-3; tentatively, D is TRBD1 (5 bases). Trimming stripped 0 bases from V and 4 bases from J, with 11 bases between. The CDR3 has 15 amino acids. Per the germline V gene, CDR1 is SGDLS and CDR2 is YYNGEE. The CDR3 region is CASSVESGSGNTIYF. CDR3 sequence (DNA): TGTGCCAGCAGCGTAGAGTCAGGGTCAGGAAACACCATATATTTT. Full variable domain (remainder filled in from reference TRBV9 and TRBJ1-3): DSGVTQTPKHLITATGQRVTLRCSPRSGDLSVYWYQQSLDQGLQFLIQYYNGEERAKGNILERFSAQQFPDLHSELNLSSLELGDSALYFCASSVESGSGNTIYFGEGSWLTVV.

The V and J genes are TRBV19 and TRBJ2-1; TRBD1 aligns across 12 bases. Germline V gene lookup returns CDR1 LNHDA and CDR2 SQIVND (reference sequence). V was pared by 3 bases and J by 5 bases, with 8 bases of the junction left unmatched. CDR3 length: 17 amino acids. The CDR3 coding sequence is TGTGCCAGTAGTATCTTCCCGGGACAGGGGGCCAACAATGAGCAGTTCTTC. Translation gives CASSIFPGQGANNEQFF.

The CDR3 DNA is TGCAGCGTTGAAGAGGGGCCGGGTGAAGCTTTCTTT. This sequence encodes CSVEEGPGEAFF. The V gene is TRBV29-1, the J gene TRBJ1-1; a weak D match, TRBD1 (5 bases). V was pared by 0 bases and J by 7 bases, with 9 bases between. Germline assignment: CDR1 SQVTM and CDR2 ANQGSEA. This CDR3 is 12 amino acids long.

This chain links TRBV5-1 with TRBJ2-3; D is unclear. CDR1 and CDR2 (germline): SGHRS, YFSETQ. This CDR3 contains 13 residues. With 4 bases removed from V and 6 bases from J, the gap between germline ends came to 12 bases. DNA for the CDR3: TGCGCCAGCAGCCCGTCCCTGGGCGATACGCAGTATTTT. Translating gives CASSPSLGDTQYF. The whole variable domain, filled in from reference TRBV5-1 and TRBJ2-3, reads KAGVTQTPRYLIKTRGQQVTLSCSPISGHRSVSWYQQTPGQGLQFLFEYFSETQRNKGNFPGRFSGRQFSNSRSEMNVSTLELGDSALYLCASSPSLGDTQYFGPGTRLTVL.

Of note for this clone: Distinct nucleotide sequences in the sample also encode this CDR3. The chain couples TRBV2 to TRBJ1-1; possibly TRBD1 for D (6 bases). The V end was cut by 3 bases, the J end by 5 bases, with 10 bases between. The germline V gene has CDR1 SNHLY and CDR2 FYNNEI. The CDR3 has 13 amino acids. The CDR3 sequence: CASSDRGGTEAFF. Here the CDR3 DNA reads TGTGCCAGCAGTGACAGGGGTGGGACTGAAGCTTTCTTT.

V is TRBV19 and J is TRBJ1-2, with D hard to call. Germline V CDR1 and CDR2: LNHDA, SQIVND (reference sequence). The V end lost 2 bases, the J end lost 4 bases, and 14 bases lay between the germline ends. The CDR3 runs 15 residues. CDR3 sequence: CASSIPRGQAYGYTF. The CDR3 region has the DNA TGTGCCAGTAGTATACCTCGGGGTCAAGCCTATGGCTACACCTTC.

The chain links TRBV11-2 to TRBJ1-2; TRBD1 might be the D (5 bases). This CDR3 has 14 amino acids. V dropped 5 bases and J dropped 2 bases, with 12 bases sitting between them. The germline V gene encodes CDR1 SGHAT and CDR2 FQNNGV. The CDR3 loop is CASSPLRGNYGYTF. The CDR3, as DNA: TGTGCCAGCAGCCCCCTACGGGGGAACTATGGCTACACCTTC.

The chain couples TRBV30 to TRBJ2-1; the match to TRBD2 covers 13 bases. The CDR3 extends over 17 amino acids. Germline lookup yields CDR1 GTSNPN and CDR2 SVGIG (reference sequence). V lost 3 bases, J lost 8 bases, and 13 bases stayed unmatched. CDR3 amino acids: CAWSLTSGRAWKDEQFF. The CDR3 nucleotides read TGTGCCTGGAGCCTTACTAGCGGGAGGGCCTGGAAGGATGAGCAGTTCTTC. The entire variable domain, with the rest obtained from reference TRBV30 and TRBJ2-1, is as follows: SQTIHQWPATLVQPVGSPLSLECTVEGTSNPNLYWYRQAAGRGLQLLFYSVGIGQISSEVPQNLSASRPQDRQFILSSKKLLLSDSGFYLCAWSLTSGRAWKDEQFFGPGTRLTVL.

CDR3 loop: CASSPSELVPTGELFF. The CDR3 DNA reads TGTGCCAGCAGCCCCTCGGAACTAGTCCCTACCGGGGAGCTGTTTTTT. The rearrangement links TRBV3-1 (or the pseudogene TRBV3-2) to TRBJ2-2; tentative D call: TRBD2 (5 bases). Germline V gene sequence: CDR1 LGHDT, CDR2 YNNKEL (reference sequence). The CDR3 has 16 amino acids. The V end was cut by 4 bases, the J end by 5 bases, with 17 bases between.

This rearrangement joins TRBV7-2 to TRBJ2-7; D gene ambiguous. Trimming removed 5 bases at V and 6 bases at J, with 11 bases between. Germline lookup yields CDR1 SGHTA and CDR2 FQGNSA. The CDR3 has 12 residues. Here the CDR3 reads CASSPLAVEQYF. Written as DNA, the CDR3 is TGTGCCAGCAGCCCCCTCGCGGTCGAGCAGTACTTC.

CDR3 sequence: CASSQGVLGLGSPLHF. The CDR3 DNA sequence: TGCGCCAGCAGCCAAGGGGTCCTGGGACTAGGTTCACCCCTCCACTTT. The chain joins TRBV4-1 to TRBJ1-6, with a possible D match to TRBD1 (5 bases). Germline V gene data show CDR1 as MGHRA and CDR2 as YSYEKL. Trimming removed 1 base from V and 9 bases from J, with 16 bases in between. The CDR3 runs to 16 residues.

This clone was picked up a small number of times. V usage is TRBV5-4 and J usage is TRBJ1-2; weak D call: TRBD1 (6 bases). The CDR3 has 15 amino acids. Germline CDR1 reads SGHNT; CDR2 reads YYREEE (reference sequence). The ends were cut back, 4 bases at V and 4 bases at J, with 17 bases in the middle. CDR3 sequence: CASSPRTDSLYGYTF. CDR3 coding DNA: TGTGCCAGCAGCCCTCGGACAGATTCGCTCTATGGCTACACCTTC.

The CDR3 nucleotides read TGTGCCAGCAGTCCCACGACTGCCGGGGAGCTGTTTTTT. Amino acid sequence: CASSPTTAGELFF. The rearrangement joins TRBV12-3 or TRBV12-4 to TRBJ2-2; D unclear. Between the trimmed V and J ends, which lost 5 bases and 6 bases, there was a span of 10 bases. The CDR3 extends over 13 amino acids.

The chain carries TRBV19 and TRBJ1-2, with D possibly being TRBD1 (5 bases). The CDR3 consists of 14 residues. V shed 4 bases and J shed 5 bases, with 14 bases lying between them. Germline V gives CDR1 LNHDA, CDR2 SQIVND (reference sequence). The CDR3 DNA follows: TGTGCCAGTAGTAGTCGGGAGGGACCGTATGGCTACACCTTC. The encoded protein is CASSSREGPYGYTF.

This clone was counted between two and nine times. The V and J genes are TRBV28 and TRBJ1-4; 8 bases fit TRBD1. CDR1 and CDR2 from the germline V gene are MDHEN and SYDVKM. There are 16 residues in the CDR3. V lost 6 bases to trimming and J lost 7 bases; unmatched junction nucleotides: 13. This CDR3 is CASSTLWQGASEKLFF. CDR3 nucleotide sequence: TGTGCCAGCAGCACCCTCTGGCAGGGGGCGAGTGAAAAACTGTTTTTT.

V is TRBV7-8 and J is TRBJ2-1, with D possibly being TRBD1 (7 bases). Trimming took off 5 bases at V and 5 bases at J, with 31 bases between the two ends. The CDR3 consists of 20 residues. Germline V gene sequence: CDR1 SGHVS, CDR2 FQNEAQ. The CDR3: CASSAGQRRISGFRNNEQFF. The CDR3, as DNA: TGTGCCAGCAGCGCGGGACAGCGGAGGATATCGGGGTTTAGGAACAATGAGCAGTTCTTC.

CDR3 coding DNA: TGCGCCAGCAGCTTGGCCGGGCGGGAGGGCCCTAATACGCAGTATTTT. This codes for CASSLAGREGPNTQYF. The genes are TRBV5-1 and TRBJ2-3; TRBD2 agrees at 9 bases. This CDR3 has 16 amino acids. After removal of 0 bases from V and 7 bases from J, the junction contained 9 bases not matched to a gene. The germline V gene has CDR1 SGHRS and CDR2 YFSETQ.